The count of the clone carrying this TCR beta chain is one. In the original processing: Amplification with reference gene primers provided the estimates of nucleated cell counts. TCRdb keeps only in-frame clones here, not all; method: immunoSEQ multiplex PCR. Clone size and V and J calls were adopted from that table, with D and trimming inferred from the DNA. Among more than 300,000 clones listed, roughly 90% were seen once. The data were obtained in a study of blood T cell repertoires in COVID-19. Overall study context: Samples came from the United States, Italy and Spain, spanning acute and convalescent COVID-19. Sources were T cells, B-cell-depleted T cells, or PBMCs; the material itself was cDNA or gDNA.

Sample: peripheral blood. This receptor was taken from a man aged 18 to 29 who had recovered from COVID-19.

The CDR3 region is CASSIGGGAYNEQFF. CDR3 nucleotides: TGTGCCAGCAGTATAGGAGGGGGCGCCTACAATGAGCAGTTCTTC. V usage is TRBV6-4 and J usage is TRBJ2-1, with D possibly matching TRBD1 (7 bases). Germline lookup yields CDR1 MRHNA and CDR2 SNTAGT. With 5 bases removed from V and 2 bases from J, the gap between germline ends came to 13 bases. The CDR3 is 15 amino acids.